The clone carrying this TCR beta chain showed up just a few times. The target antigen is unknown. Trimming took 3 bases from V and 2 from J, leaving 12 bases between them. The germline CDR1 and CDR2 sequences are KGHDR and SFDVKD. The CDR3 length is 15 residues. Patients were aged 18 to 65, had disease duration under 2 months, and had newly diagnosed hyperthyroidism. Each diagnosis drew on symptoms, thyroxine, TRAb, thyroid ultrasound and orbital computed tomography findings. RNA transcripts yielded amplified TCR beta CDR3 regions. TCR CDR3 regions were first amplified by RT-PCR with HTBI primers. TCRdb re-analysed the multiplex PCR reads in MiXCR, keeping a single row per CDR3 protein. The sample includes more than 300,000 distinct CDR3 sequences, approximately 18% of them seen just once. The data belong to a study of T cells in Graves' hyperthyroidism and ophthalmopathy. Study-wide points: Ophthalmopathy and stable hyperthyroidism were separated by a 13 V-J model.

The sequencing input was blood. The V and J genes are TRBV24-1 and TRBJ2-5, with D tentatively TRBD2 (7 bases). The TCR sequence derives from a woman aged 25 to 45 with Graves' hyperthyroidism that later progressed to Graves' ophthalmopathy. CDR3 loop: CATSDRGTKQETQYF. Here the CDR3 DNA reads TGTGCCACCAGTGATAGGGGGACTAAACAAGAGACCCAGTACTTC.